This T cell receptor (beta chain) was identified during a study of Graves' ophthalmopathy and Graves' hyperthyroidism. The authors amplified TCR beta CDR3 regions from RNA transcripts. First-round RT-PCR relied on HTBI primers, and a second-round multiplex PCR came next. TCRdb fed the multiplex PCR reads into MiXCR, producing one record per CDR3 protein. The table includes around 520,000 distinct CDR3 sequences, less than 45% detected once. The V gene's germline CDR1 is SGDLS and CDR2 YYNGEE. The CDR3 has 15 residues. V was shortened by 4 bases and J by 4 bases, with 17 bases between the two germline ends.

This chain uses TRBV9 with TRBJ1-2, with D possibly matching TRBD1 (6 bases). This receptor was obtained from an adult man with Graves' hyperthyroidism. The sample comprised peripheral blood or thyroid tissue (not recorded which). The DNA of the CDR3 is TGTGCCAGCAGCTTTAGCGGGGGGGCCAGCTATGGCTACACCTTC. Residues: CASSFSGGASYGYTF.